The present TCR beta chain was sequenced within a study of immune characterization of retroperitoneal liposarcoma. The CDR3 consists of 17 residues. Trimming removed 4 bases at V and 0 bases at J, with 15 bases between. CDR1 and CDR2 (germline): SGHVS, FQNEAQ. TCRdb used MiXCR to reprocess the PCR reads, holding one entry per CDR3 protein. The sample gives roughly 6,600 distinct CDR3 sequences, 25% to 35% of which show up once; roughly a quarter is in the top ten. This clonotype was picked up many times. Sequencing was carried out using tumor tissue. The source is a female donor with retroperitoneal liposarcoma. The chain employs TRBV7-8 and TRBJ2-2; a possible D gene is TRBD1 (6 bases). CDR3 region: CASSYLSTGTNTGELFF. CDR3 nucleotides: TGTGCCAGCAGCTACCTCTCGACAGGAACGAACACCGGGGAGCTGTTTTTT.